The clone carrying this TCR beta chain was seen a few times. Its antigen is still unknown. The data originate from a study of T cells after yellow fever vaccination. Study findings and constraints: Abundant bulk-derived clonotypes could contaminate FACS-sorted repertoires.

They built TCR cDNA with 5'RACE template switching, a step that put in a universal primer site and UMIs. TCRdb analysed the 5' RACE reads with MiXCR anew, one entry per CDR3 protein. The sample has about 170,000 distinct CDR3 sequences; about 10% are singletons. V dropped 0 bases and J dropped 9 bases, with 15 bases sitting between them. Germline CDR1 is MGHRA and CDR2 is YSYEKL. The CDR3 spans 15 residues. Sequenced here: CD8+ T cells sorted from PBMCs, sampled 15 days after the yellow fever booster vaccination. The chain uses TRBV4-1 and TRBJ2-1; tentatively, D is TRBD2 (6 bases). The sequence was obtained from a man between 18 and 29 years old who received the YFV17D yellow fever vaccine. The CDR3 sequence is CASSQEFKGRSEQFF. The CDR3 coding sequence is TGCGCCAGCAGCCAAGAATTTAAAGGGAGGAGTGAGCAGTTCTTC.